The sequence of this T cell receptor (beta chain) was determined in a study of blood T cell repertoires in COVID-19. Measured with immunoSEQ multiplex PCR; TCRdb has only the in-frame clones, and not every one. Of around 200,000 clones in the sample, about 81% are singletons; the top ten hold around 8.8%. V dropped 10 bases and J dropped 2 bases, with 11 bases sitting between them. The CDR3 loop spans 12 amino acids. The germline V gene encodes CDR1 MGHDK and CDR2 SYGVNS. Donors in Cohort 3 counted as recovered after two negative PCRs, clearance, or symptom resolution. The TCR was taken from a man aged 35 to 55 who had recovered from COVID-19. Sequencing was performed on PBMCs or T cells enriched from blood (not recorded which). The rearrangement joins TRBV25-1 to TRBJ1-2, with D hard to call. DNA for the CDR3: TGTGCCAACTCGGGAGGGAACTATGGCTACACCTTC. Encoded protein: CANSGGNYGYTF.